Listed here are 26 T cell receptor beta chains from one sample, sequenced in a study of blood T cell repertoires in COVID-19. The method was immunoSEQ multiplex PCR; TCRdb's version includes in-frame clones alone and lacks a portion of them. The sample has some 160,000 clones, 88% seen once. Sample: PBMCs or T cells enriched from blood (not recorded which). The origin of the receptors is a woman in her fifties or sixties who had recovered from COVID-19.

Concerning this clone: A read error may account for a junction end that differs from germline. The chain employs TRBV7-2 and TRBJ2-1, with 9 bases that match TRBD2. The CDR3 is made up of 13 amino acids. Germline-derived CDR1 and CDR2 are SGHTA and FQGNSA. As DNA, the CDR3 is TGTGCCGGCAGCTTAGACCAGCGGGGGGCCTCGTTCTTC. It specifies CAGSLDQRGASFF.

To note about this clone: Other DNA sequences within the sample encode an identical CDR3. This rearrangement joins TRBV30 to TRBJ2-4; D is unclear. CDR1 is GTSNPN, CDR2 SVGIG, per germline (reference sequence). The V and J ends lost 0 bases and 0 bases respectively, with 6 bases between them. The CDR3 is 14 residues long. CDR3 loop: CAWSVSLAKNIQYF. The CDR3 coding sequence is TGTGCCTGGAGTGTATCTCTAGCCAAAAACATTCAGTACTTC.

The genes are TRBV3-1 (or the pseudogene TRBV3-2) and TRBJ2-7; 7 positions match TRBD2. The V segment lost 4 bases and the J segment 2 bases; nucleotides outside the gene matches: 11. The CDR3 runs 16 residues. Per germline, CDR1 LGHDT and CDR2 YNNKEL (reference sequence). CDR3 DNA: TGTGCCAGCAGCCCAGTTGTCGGGACTACCACCTACGAGCAGTACTTC. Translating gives CASSPVVGTTTYEQYF.

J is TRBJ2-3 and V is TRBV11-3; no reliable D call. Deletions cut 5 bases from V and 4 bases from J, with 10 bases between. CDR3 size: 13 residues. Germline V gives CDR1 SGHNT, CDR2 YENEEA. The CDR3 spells CASSPNTPDTQYF. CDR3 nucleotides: TGTGCCAGCAGCCCTAATACCCCAGATACGCAGTATTTT.

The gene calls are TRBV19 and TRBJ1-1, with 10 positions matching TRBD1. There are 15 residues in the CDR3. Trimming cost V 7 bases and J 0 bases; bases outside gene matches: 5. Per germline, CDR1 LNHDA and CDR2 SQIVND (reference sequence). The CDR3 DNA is TGTGCCAGTACGCGACAGGGGGCCATGAACACTGAAGCTTTCTTT. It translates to CASTRQGAMNTEAFF.

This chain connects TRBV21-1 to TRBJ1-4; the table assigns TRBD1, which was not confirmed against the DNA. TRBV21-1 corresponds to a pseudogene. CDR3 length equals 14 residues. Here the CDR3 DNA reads TGTGCCAGCAGCAAACACCAGGTTAATGAAAAACTGTTTTTT. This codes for CASSKHQVNEKLFF.

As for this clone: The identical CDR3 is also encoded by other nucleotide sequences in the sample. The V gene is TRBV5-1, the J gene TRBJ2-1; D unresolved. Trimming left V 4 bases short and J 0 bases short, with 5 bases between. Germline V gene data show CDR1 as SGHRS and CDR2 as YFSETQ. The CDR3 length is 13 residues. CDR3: CASSLSSYNEQFF. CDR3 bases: TGCGCCAGCAGCCTGAGCTCCTACAATGAGCAGTTCTTC.

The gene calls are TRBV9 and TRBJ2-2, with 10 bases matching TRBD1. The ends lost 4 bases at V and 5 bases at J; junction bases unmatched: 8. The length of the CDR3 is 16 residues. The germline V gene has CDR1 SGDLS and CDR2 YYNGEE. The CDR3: CASSPRQGASTGELFF. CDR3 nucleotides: TGTGCCAGCAGCCCGCGACAGGGGGCTTCGACCGGGGAGCTGTTTTTT.

The CDR3 coding sequence is TGTGCCAGCAGCTCCTCAGGGGGCACTGAAGCTTTCTTT. Encoded protein: CASSSSGGTEAFF. V gene TRBV7-3 combines with J gene TRBJ1-1; 7 nucleotides match TRBD1. In germline, CDR1 is SGHTA, CDR2 FQGTGA. This CDR3 has 13 amino acids. V dropped 4 bases and J dropped 4; count of bases not matched to a gene: 3.

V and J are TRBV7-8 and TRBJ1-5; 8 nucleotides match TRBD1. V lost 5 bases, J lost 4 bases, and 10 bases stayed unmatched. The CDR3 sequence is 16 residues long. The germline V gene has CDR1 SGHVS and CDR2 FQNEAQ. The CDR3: CASSPKGQDLNQPQHF. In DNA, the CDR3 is TGTGCCAGCAGCCCCAAGGGACAGGATTTAAATCAGCCCCAGCATTTT.

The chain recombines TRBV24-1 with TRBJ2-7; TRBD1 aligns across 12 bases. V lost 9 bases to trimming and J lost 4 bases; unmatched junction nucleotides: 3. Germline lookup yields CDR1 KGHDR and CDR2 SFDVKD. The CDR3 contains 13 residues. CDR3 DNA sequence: TGTGCCACCGCGGGACAGGGGGCTTACGAGCAGTACTTC. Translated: CATAGQGAYEQYF.

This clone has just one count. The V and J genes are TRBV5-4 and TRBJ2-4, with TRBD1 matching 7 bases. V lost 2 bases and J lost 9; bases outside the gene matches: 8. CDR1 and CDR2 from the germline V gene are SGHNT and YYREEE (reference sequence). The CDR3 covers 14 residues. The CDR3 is CASSFDRARSIQYF. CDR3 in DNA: TGTGCCAGCAGCTTCGACAGGGCGAGAAGCATTCAGTACTTC.

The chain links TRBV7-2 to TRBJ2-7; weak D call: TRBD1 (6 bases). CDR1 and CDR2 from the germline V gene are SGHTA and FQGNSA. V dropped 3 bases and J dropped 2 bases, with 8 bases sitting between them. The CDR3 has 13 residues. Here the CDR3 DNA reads TGTGCCAGCAGCTTCCGGGACACCTACGAGCAGTACTTC. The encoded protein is CASSFRDTYEQYF.

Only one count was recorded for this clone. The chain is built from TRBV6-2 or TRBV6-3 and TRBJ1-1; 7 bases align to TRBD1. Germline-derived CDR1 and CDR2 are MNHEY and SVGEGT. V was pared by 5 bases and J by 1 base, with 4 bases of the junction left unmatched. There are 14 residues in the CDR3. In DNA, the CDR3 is TGTGCCAGCAGTCGACAGGGCCCGAACACTGAAGCTTTCTTT. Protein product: CASSRQGPNTEAFF.

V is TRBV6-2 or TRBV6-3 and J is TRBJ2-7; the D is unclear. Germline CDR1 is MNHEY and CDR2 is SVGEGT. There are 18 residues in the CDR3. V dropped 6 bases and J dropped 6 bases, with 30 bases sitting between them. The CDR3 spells CASSSRGWRPPYVGEQYF. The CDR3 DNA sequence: TGTGCCAGCAGCTCCCGTGGGTGGAGACCCCCTTATGTTGGCGAGCAGTACTTC.

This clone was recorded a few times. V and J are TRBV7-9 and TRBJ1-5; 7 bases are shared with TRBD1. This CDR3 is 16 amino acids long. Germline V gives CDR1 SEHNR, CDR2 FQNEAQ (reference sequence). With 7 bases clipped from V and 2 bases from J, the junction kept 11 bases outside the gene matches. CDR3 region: CASNSLSQGGNQPQHF. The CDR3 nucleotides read TGTGCCAGCAACAGTCTGTCTCAGGGGGGCAATCAGCCCCAGCATTTT.

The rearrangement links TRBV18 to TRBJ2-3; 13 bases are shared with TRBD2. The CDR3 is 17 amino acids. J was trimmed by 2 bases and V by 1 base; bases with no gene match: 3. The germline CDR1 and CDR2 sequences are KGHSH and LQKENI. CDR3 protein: CASSPRGLAGATDTQYF. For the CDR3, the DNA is TGTGCCAGCTCACCACGCGGACTAGCGGGGGCCACAGATACGCAGTATTTT.

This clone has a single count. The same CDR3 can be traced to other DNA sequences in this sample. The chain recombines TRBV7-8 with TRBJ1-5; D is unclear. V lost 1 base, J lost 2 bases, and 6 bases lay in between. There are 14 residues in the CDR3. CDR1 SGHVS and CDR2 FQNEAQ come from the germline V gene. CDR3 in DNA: TGTGCCAGCAGCTTAGGCCAGGGCAATCAGCCCCAGCATTTT. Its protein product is CASSLGQGNQPQHF.

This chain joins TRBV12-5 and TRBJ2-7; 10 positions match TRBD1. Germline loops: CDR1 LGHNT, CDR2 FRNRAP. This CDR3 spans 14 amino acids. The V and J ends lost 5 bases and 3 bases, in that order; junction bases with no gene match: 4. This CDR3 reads CASGPRDRGYEQYF. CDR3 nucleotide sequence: TGTGCTAGTGGTCCCCGGGACAGGGGCTACGAGCAGTACTTC.

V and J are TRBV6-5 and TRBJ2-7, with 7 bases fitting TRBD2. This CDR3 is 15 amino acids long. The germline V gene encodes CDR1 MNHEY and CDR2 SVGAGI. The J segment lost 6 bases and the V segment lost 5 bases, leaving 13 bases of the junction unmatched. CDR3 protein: CASSPPSGAGREQYF. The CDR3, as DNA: TGTGCCAGCAGTCCCCCTAGCGGCGCCGGCCGCGAGCAGTACTTC.

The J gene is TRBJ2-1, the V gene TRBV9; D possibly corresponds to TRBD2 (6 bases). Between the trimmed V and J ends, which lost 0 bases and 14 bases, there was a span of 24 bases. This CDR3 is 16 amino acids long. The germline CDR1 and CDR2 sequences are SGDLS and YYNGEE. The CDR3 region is CASSVGLRGIPYNEFF. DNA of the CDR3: TGTGCCAGCAGCGTAGGTCTGCGGGGCATCCCATACAATGAGTTCTTC.

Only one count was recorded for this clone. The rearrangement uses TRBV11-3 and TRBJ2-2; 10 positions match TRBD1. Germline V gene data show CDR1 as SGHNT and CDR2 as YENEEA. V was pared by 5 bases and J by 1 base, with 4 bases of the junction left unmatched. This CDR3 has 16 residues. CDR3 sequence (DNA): TGTGCCAGCAGCGCGGGACAGGGGATGAACACCGGGGAGCTGTTTTTT. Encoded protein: CASSAGQGMNTGELFF.

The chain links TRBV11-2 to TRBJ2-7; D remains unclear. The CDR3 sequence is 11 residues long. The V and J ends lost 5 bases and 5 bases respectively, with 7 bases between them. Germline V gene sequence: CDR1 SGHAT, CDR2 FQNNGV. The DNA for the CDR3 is TGTGCCAGCAGCCCTCTCCACGAGCAGTACTTC. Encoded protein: CASSPLHEQYF.

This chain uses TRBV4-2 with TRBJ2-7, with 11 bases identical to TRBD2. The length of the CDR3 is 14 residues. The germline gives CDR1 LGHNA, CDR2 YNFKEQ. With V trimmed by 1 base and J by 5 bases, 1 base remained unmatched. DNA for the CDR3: TGTGCCAGCAGCCAAGCGACTAGCGGGGACGAGCAGTACTTC. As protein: CASSQATSGDEQYF.

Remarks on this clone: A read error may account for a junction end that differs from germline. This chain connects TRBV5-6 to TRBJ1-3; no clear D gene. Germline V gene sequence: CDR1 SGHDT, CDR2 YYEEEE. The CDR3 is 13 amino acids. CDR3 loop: CASSYFLGITIYF. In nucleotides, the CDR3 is TGTGCCAGCAGCTACTTCCTAGGAATCACCATATATTTT.

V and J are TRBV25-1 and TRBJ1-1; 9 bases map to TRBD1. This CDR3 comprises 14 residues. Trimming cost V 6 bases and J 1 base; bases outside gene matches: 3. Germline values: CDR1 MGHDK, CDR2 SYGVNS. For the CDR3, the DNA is TGTGCCAGCAGAATGGACAGGGGGAACACTGAAGCTTTCTTT. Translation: CASRMDRGNTEAFF.